A single T cell receptor (beta chain) is shown here with its context. Produced via immunoSEQ multiplex PCR; TCRdb's table is partial and in-frame only. Here the sample spans 200,000 to 300,000 clones, under 90% being singletons. There are 14 residues in the CDR3. Trimming left V 0 bases short and J 8 bases short, with 13 bases between. Germline V gives CDR1 MNHNS, CDR2 SASEGT. This sample is part of a study of blood T cell repertoires in COVID-19. This TCR derives from a woman aged 30 to 39 with acute COVID-19. Sample: PBMCs or T cells enriched from blood (not recorded which). This rearrangement joins TRBV6-1 to TRBJ1-2, with a weak D call TRBD1 (5 bases). The CDR3 nucleotides read TGTGCCAGCAGTGAAGCGGGGCAGGGAAGGGGCTACACCTTC. Its translation: CASSEAGQGRGYTF.